These 21 T cell receptor beta chains share one sample of origin, sequenced in a study of identical twins. Via MiXCR, TCRdb re-called the 5' RACE reads, giving one row per CDR3 protein. This sample yields 350,000 to 500,000 distinct CDR3 sequences, of which about a fifth are seen a single time; 9.5% to 15% belongs to the top ten. Sample: naive T cells sorted from blood. These receptors all stem from a man in his fifties or sixties in good health.

The table lists this clonotype with many counts. V usage is TRBV7-8 and J usage is TRBJ2-2; tentatively, D is TRBD2 (6 bases). The V gene's germline CDR1 is SGHVS and CDR2 FQNEAQ. The V and J ends lost 5 bases and 0 bases respectively, with 22 bases between them. The CDR3 has 19 residues. The CDR3 DNA follows: TGTGCCAGCAGCCCCCGGGTAGCGGAGAAGAAATCGAACACCGGGGAGCTGTTTTTT. The encoded protein is CASSPRVAEKKSNTGELFF. The whole variable domain, remainder taken from reference TRBV7-8 and TRBJ2-2, is GAGVSQSPRYKVAKRGQDVALRCDPISGHVSLFWYQQALGQGPEFLTYFQNEAQLDKSGLPSDRFFAERPEGSVSTLKIQRTQQEDSAVYLCASSPRVAEKKSNTGELFFGEGSRLTVL.

The CDR3 reads CASSPGQPSGIVTQYF. CDR3 nucleotide sequence: TGTGCCAGCAGTCCGGGACAACCTAGCGGGATCGTGACCCAGTACTTC. This chain connects TRBV6-1 to TRBJ2-5; 9 positions match TRBD2. The V gene end was trimmed by 5 bases and the J gene end by 7 bases; junction bases not matched to a gene: 14. Germline assignment: CDR1 MNHNS and CDR2 SASEGT. This CDR3 has 16 amino acids.

The genes are TRBV2 and TRBJ2-7; D is unclear. Trimming cost V 6 bases and J 4 bases, with 4 bases left between them. This CDR3 has 10 amino acids. The germline gives CDR1 SNHLY, CDR2 FYNNEI. The CDR3 nucleotides read TGTGCCAGCAGATCATACGAGCAGTACTTC. This sequence encodes CASRSYEQYF.

Many counts were recorded for this clonotype. The genes are TRBV24-1 and TRBJ2-1, with 9 bases aligning to TRBD1. Trimming took 0 bases from V and 5 from J; bases not matched to a gene: 4. The CDR3 consists of 16 residues. CDR1 and CDR2 (germline): KGHDR, SFDVKD. CDR3 amino acids: CATSDLSTGGDNEQFF. The CDR3 DNA sequence: TGTGCCACCAGTGATTTGTCAACAGGGGGCGACAATGAGCAGTTCTTC.

This clonotype occurred many times. The chain employs TRBV4-2 and TRBJ2-7; TRBD2 matches 8 bases. The V and J ends lost 0 bases and 2 bases, in that order; junction bases with no gene match: 9. Looked up from germline, CDR1 is LGHNA and CDR2 is YNFKEQ. The CDR3 has 17 residues. CDR3 sequence (DNA): TGTGCCAGCAGCCAAGAACCTAGTAGCGGGGCTGCCTACGAGCAGTACTTC. Encoded protein: CASSQEPSSGAAYEQYF.

This clonotype was found many times. The V gene is TRBV4-2, the J gene TRBJ2-4; the D gene could be TRBD1 or TRBD2 (6 bases each). CDR3 size: 14 residues. V lost 3 bases and J lost 7, with 13 bases in between. Germline V gene data show CDR1 as LGHNA and CDR2 as YNFKEQ. The CDR3 bases are TGTGCCAGCAGCCACGCTCAAGGGGGGAACATTCAGTACTTC. Residues: CASSHAQGGNIQYF.

The V gene is TRBV29-1, the J gene TRBJ1-1; D unclear. V was shortened by 5 bases and J by 0 bases, with 7 bases between the two germline ends. The CDR3 covers 12 residues. Germline lookup yields CDR1 SQVTM and CDR2 ANQGSEA. The CDR3 nucleotides are TGCAGCGTTCACGGCATGAACACTGAAGCTTTCTTT. It codes for CSVHGMNTEAFF.

In this sample, this clonotype turned up a few times. This sequence joins TRBV21-1 and TRBJ2-3; TRBD1, as called in the table, went unchecked against the DNA. TRBV21-1 is listed as a pseudogene. CDR3 size: 16 residues. The CDR3, as DNA: TGTGCCAGCAGCAAACGGTCCCCCGGGAGATCGGATACGCAGTATTTT. Encoded protein: CASSKRSPGRSDTQYF.

The J gene is TRBJ2-3, the V gene TRBV12-3 or TRBV12-4; 11 bases line up with TRBD2. V lost 2 bases to trimming and J lost 5 bases; unmatched junction nucleotides: 3. The CDR3 covers 15 residues. CDR3 DNA: TGTGCCAGCAGTTTAACTAGCGGGGGAGTAGATACGCAGTATTTT. This sequence encodes CASSLTSGGVDTQYF.

This sequence joins TRBV13 and TRBJ1-2, with 7 positions matching TRBD1. There are 14 residues in the CDR3. The V segment lost 3 bases and the J segment 8 bases; nucleotides outside the gene matches: 9. Germline CDR1 PRHDT, CDR2 FYEKMQ (reference sequence). The CDR3 DNA reads TGTGCCAGCAGCTTTAACAGGGGAGAAAGCGGCTACACCTTC. This codes for CASSFNRGESGYTF. The variable domain in full, with the rest retrieved from reference TRBV13 and TRBJ1-2, is AAGVIQSPRHLIKEKRETATLKCYPIPRHDTVYWYQQGPGQDPQFLISFYEKMQSDKGSIPDRFSAQQFSDYHSELNMSSLELGDSALYFCASSFNRGESGYTFGSGTRLTVV.

This clonotype showed up many times. V gene TRBV7-9 combines with J gene TRBJ1-2; D may be TRBD1 (5 bases). The CDR3 contains 14 residues. Germline CDR1 reads SEHNR; CDR2 reads FQNEAQ (reference sequence). V was pared by 5 bases and J by 4 bases, with 14 bases between. As DNA, the CDR3 is TGTGCCAGCAGCCCGGGGCGCGGGGGCTATGGCTACACCTTC. Amino acid sequence: CASSPGRGGYGYTF.

V gene TRBV18 combines with J gene TRBJ1-1; D is ambiguous. CDR1 and CDR2 (germline): KGHSH, LQKENI. The V end was cut by 5 bases, the J end by 0 bases, with 7 bases between. The CDR3 has 13 amino acids. DNA for the CDR3: TGTGCCAGCTCAAACCAGATGAACACTGAAGCTTTCTTT. Its protein is CASSNQMNTEAFF.

In its sample, this clonotype was seen a few times. This sequence joins TRBV6-5 and TRBJ2-4, with D maybe TRBD2 (5 bases). Germline V gene lookup returns CDR1 MNHEY and CDR2 SVGAGI. V shed 2 bases and J shed 0 bases, with 11 bases lying between them. CDR3 length equals 16 residues. The CDR3 here is CASSYRTGIAKNIQYF. The CDR3 region has the DNA TGTGCCAGCAGTTACCGGACGGGGATAGCCAAAAACATTCAGTACTTC.

The gene calls are TRBV20-1 and TRBJ2-3; TRBD2 aligns across 11 bases. Germline trimming cut 4 bases from V and 0 bases from J; bases unmatched to any gene: 6. Germline V gene sequence: CDR1 DFQATT, CDR2 SNEGSKA (reference sequence). This CDR3 region has 16 residues. The CDR3 region has the DNA TGCAGTGCTACTAAGACTAGCGGGGATAGCACAGATACGCAGTATTTT. Translating gives CSATKTSGDSTDTQYF.

The gene calls are TRBV16 and TRBJ1-1, with D possibly matching TRBD1 (5 bases). In germline, CDR1 is KGHSY, CDR2 FQNENV. This CDR3 has 16 amino acids. V dropped 5 bases and J dropped 4 bases, with 20 bases sitting between them. CDR3 nucleotides: TGTGCCAGCAGCAGAGGAGGACAAAGGGGTGGCACTGAAGCTTTCTTT. Translating gives CASSRGGQRGGTEAFF.

This clonotype was seen a few times. This chain joins TRBV14 and TRBJ2-1; 8 bases align to TRBD2. CDR3 size: 13 residues. From germline, CDR1 is SGHDN and CDR2 FVKESK. V was pared by 0 bases and J by 15 bases, with 7 bases of the junction left unmatched. The CDR3 loop is CASSQEVFGGAFF. The CDR3 coding sequence is TGTGCCAGCAGCCAAGAGGTGTTCGGGGGGGCGTTCTTC.

The chain combines TRBV12-3 or TRBV12-4 with TRBJ2-6, with 8 bases matching TRBD1. The CDR3 is made up of 14 amino acids. V was pared by 6 bases and J by 9 bases, with 7 bases of the junction left unmatched. This chain's CDR3 is CASRNTGGLNVLTF. CDR3 bases: TGTGCCAGCAGGAATACAGGGGGACTCAACGTCCTGACTTTC.

To note about this clonotype: A single base separates this from a much larger clone, so it may be a read error. J is TRBJ2-1 and V is TRBV9; D is perhaps TRBD2 (5 bases). Trimming took 5 bases from V and 0 from J, leaving 15 bases between them. Looked up from germline, CDR1 is SGDLS and CDR2 is YYNGEE. The CDR3 extends over 16 amino acids. This CDR3 reads CASSATGNSSYNEQFF. As DNA, the CDR3 is TGTGCCAGCAGTGCTACCGGGAACAGCTCCTACAATGAGCAGTTCTTC.

The genes are TRBV5-1 and TRBJ2-1, with TRBD2 identical over 12 bases. V lost 1 base, J lost 0 bases, and 11 bases stayed unmatched. CDR3 size: 20 residues. The germline gives CDR1 SGHRS, CDR2 YFSETQ. The CDR3 coding sequence is TGCGCCAGCAGCTTGTTGGCTAGCGGGAGGGCCCTCGGCTCCTACAATGAGCAGTTCTTC. This sequence encodes CASSLLASGRALGSYNEQFF.

V is TRBV7-9 and J is TRBJ2-1; the D is unclear. CDR1 and CDR2 from the germline V gene are SEHNR and FQNEAQ (reference sequence). V shed 10 bases and J shed 3 bases, with 13 bases lying between them. The CDR3 consists of 13 residues. CDR3 region: CATSITVYNEQFF. Here the CDR3 DNA reads TGTGCCACCTCAATTACAGTCTACAATGAGCAGTTCTTC.

In its sample, this clonotype was seen many times. The chain combines TRBV5-1 with TRBJ2-5; TRBD1 or TRBD2 may be the D gene (6 bases each). The CDR3 runs 14 residues. The ends were cut back, 4 bases at V and 5 bases at J, with 15 bases in the middle. Germline assignment: CDR1 SGHRS and CDR2 YFSETQ. The CDR3 is CASSPTGGVETQYF. Written as DNA, the CDR3 is TGCGCCAGCAGCCCGACAGGAGGGGTGGAGACCCAGTACTTC.